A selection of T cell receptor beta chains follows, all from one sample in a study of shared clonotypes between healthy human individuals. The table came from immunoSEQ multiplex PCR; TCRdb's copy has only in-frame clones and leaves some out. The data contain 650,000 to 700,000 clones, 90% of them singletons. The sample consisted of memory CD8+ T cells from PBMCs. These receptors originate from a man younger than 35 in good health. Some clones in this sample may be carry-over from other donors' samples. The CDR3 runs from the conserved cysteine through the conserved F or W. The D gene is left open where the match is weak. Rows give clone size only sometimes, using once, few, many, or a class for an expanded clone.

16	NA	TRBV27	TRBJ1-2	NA	TGTGCCAGCAGTCCTATAAGGGGAATCTCTAACTATGGCTACACCTTC	CASSPIRGISNYGYTF
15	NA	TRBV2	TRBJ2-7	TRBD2	TGTGCCAGCAGTGATAGCGGGAGGGACAACTACGAGCAGTACTTC	CASSDSGRDNYEQYF
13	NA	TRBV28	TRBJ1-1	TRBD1	TGTGCCAGCAGAGAACAGGGGCCGGATGAAGCTTTCTTT	CASREQGPDEAFF
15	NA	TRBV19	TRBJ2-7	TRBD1	TGTGCCAGTAGTATTCGAGGGGGCGCCTCCTACGAGCAGTACTTC	CASSIRGGASYEQYF
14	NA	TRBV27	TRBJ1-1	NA	TGTGCCAGCAGTTTTGGGGGTAGCTACACTGAAGCTTTCTTT	CASSFGGSYTEAFF
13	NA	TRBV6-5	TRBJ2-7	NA	TGTGCCAGCAGTGCCCTGGTTGATTACGAGCAGTACTTC	CASSALVDYEQYF
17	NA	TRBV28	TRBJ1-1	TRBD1	TGTGCCAGCAGTCTACGACAGGGGACTATTATGAACACTGAAGCTTTCTTT	CASSLRQGTIMNTEAFF
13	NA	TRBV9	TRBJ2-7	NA	TGTGCCAGCAGCGTTAGTTTTTCCCACGAGCAGTACTTC	CASSVSFSHEQYF
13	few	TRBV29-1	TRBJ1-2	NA	TGCAGCGTTGATCTGAGGGAAAGCTATGGCTACACCTTC	CSVDLRESYGYTF
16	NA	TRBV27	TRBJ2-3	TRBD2	TGTGCCAGCAGTTTAGGAAGCGGGGATCGCACAGATACGCAGTATTTT	CASSLGSGDRTDTQYF
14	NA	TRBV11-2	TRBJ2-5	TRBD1	TGTGCCAGCCAGGGGGCAGCCCTAGAGGAGACCCAGTACTTC	CASQGAALEETQYF
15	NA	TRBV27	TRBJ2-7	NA	TGTGCCAGCAGTTTAACAGGCCTAGCTGCCTACGAGCAGTACTTC	CASSLTGLAAYEQYF
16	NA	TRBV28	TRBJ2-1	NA	TGTGCCAGCAGTTTAGGGCTTGACGGCATATACAATGAGCAGTTCTTC	CASSLGLDGIYNEQFF